These 3 T cell receptor beta chains originate from one sample sequenced in a study of T cell changes during pregnancy in multiple sclerosis. Generated by immunoSEQ multiplex PCR, the TCRdb table keeps only in-frame clones and is missing some. In the table there are 70,000 or so clones, approximately 90% of which are singletons. Sequences were derived from peripheral blood, sampled in the third trimester of pregnancy. The origin of the receptors is a female donor with multiple sclerosis, enrolled in a pregnancy study.

CDR3 protein: CASSQVPSRDTQYF. The DNA of the CDR3 is TGTGCCAGCAGCCAGGTCCCTAGCCGAGATACGCAGTATTTT. The V and J genes are TRBV7-3 and TRBJ2-3, with D perhaps matching TRBD2 (5 bases). V was pared by 5 bases and J by 5 bases, with 14 bases between. CDR1 and CDR2 (germline): SGHTA, FQGTGA. CDR3 length equals 14 residues.

The chain recombines TRBV19 with TRBJ2-1, with 9 nucleotides matching TRBD1. The V gene's germline CDR1 is LNHDA and CDR2 SQIVND (reference sequence). With V trimmed by 6 bases and J by 3 bases, 6 bases remained unmatched. CDR3 length: 15 residues. For the CDR3, the DNA is TGTGCCAGTAGGCCAACAGGGGGCGTCTACAATGAGCAGTTCTTC. The encoded protein is CASRPTGGVYNEQFF. Full variable domain (remainder filled in from reference TRBV19 and TRBJ2-1): DGGITQSPKYLFRKEGQNVTLSCEQNLNHDAMYWYRQDPGQGLRLIYYSQIVNDFQKGDIAEGYSVSREKKESFPLTVTSAQKNPTAFYLCASRPTGGVYNEQFFGPGTRLTVL.

This clone was seen a few times. The rearrangement uses TRBV18 and TRBJ2-1, with D perhaps matching TRBD1 (6 bases). The CDR3 runs to 18 residues. Trimming cost V 2 bases and J 2 bases, with 19 bases left between them. Germline CDR1 KGHSH, CDR2 LQKENI. CDR3 protein: CASSPMLGRQGTYNEQFF. The CDR3 nucleotides read TGTGCCAGCTCACCAATGCTGGGTAGGCAGGGGACCTACAATGAGCAGTTCTTC.